The entry below describes one TCR beta chain. This sample was taken from a study of blood T cell repertoires in COVID-19. Study-wide background: Nucleic acid was either cDNA or gDNA, and it came from T cells, B-cell-depleted T cells, or PBMCs.

In the authors' workflow: Amplification of reference gene primers was used by the study to estimate nucleated cell counts. Profiled with immunoSEQ multiplex PCR; TCRdb holds only in-frame clones, not every one. D and trimming were read from the DNA, whereas the V and J calls and clone size are those reported in that table. The sample lists fewer than 95,000 clones, roughly 78% occurring once. The CDR3 covers 15 residues. V was trimmed by 6 bases and J by 6 bases, leaving 23 bases between them. Germline V gene sequence: CDR1 SQVTM, CDR2 ANQGSEA. The sequence was collected from a woman of 80 years or more with acute or convalescent COVID-19. Source material: peripheral blood. The rearrangement uses TRBV29-1 and TRBJ1-2, with D perhaps matching TRBD1 (6 bases). CDR3 sequence reads: CSVPGTNWDLNGYTF. The CDR3 DNA is TGCAGCGTCCCAGGGACAAATTGGGACCTTAATGGCTACACCTTC.